This section outlines one T cell receptor beta chain sequence together with its context. Repertoires were generated with immunoSEQ multiplex PCR, while TCRdb's copy carries only in-frame clones and drops some. The repertoire holds under 250,000 clones, approximately 85% seen once, with 5.1% in the top ten. This sample is part of a study of blood T cell repertoires in COVID-19. This clonotype was obtained from a man aged 45 to 65 with COVID-19, enrolled during active disease. Sequencing input: peripheral blood.

The CDR3 DNA reads TGTGCCAGCAGTCCACAGGGTTCCAATCAGCCCCAGCATTTT. The encoded protein is CASSPQGSNQPQHF. This chain joins TRBV28 and TRBJ1-5; possibly TRBD1 for D (6 bases). The length of the CDR3 is 14 residues. V was cut by 5 bases and J by 3 bases, with 11 bases left in between. Germline V lookup: CDR1 MDHEN, CDR2 SYDVKM.